This T cell receptor beta chain was found in a study of T cell repertoires in cytomegalovirus infection. Findings and caveats of the study: HLA-C-restricted CMV-specific TCR beta clonotypes were dominant in the ex vivo response. Cumulated frequencies of public TCR beta families served to identify carriers of CMV plus the relevant HLA.

The CDR3 runs 18 residues. Germline V gene lookup returns CDR1 LNHNV and CDR2 YYDKDF (reference sequence). Unmatched junction bases numbered 13, after V lost 0 bases and J lost 6 bases. Regarding this clonotype: The antigen remains undetermined.

Each CDR3 protein gets one entry after TCRdb re-called the reads with MiXCR. The sample has about 360,000 distinct CDR3 sequences, 15% to 20% seen once; the top ten hold approximately 10%. The chain combines TRBV15 with TRBJ2-1; 8 nucleotides agree with TRBD2. The sequence derives from a human donor in good health (CMV status not recorded). Some clones in this sample may be carry-over from other donors' samples. Sequencing was carried out using PBMCs. Here the CDR3 DNA reads TGTGCCACCAGCAGAGAAGCCGCCCCGGCTAGCGGGTCCAATGAGCAGTTCTTC. This encodes CATSREAAPASGSNEQFF.